The 18 T cell receptor beta chains reported below all come from one sample, sequenced in a study of T-cell memory formation after mild COVID-19. Via MiXCR, TCRdb re-called the 5' RACE reads, giving one row per CDR3 protein. The data show about 190,000 distinct CDR3 sequences, around 20% seen once. Sequenced sample: PBMCs or a T cell subset sorted from them (not recorded which). The receptors originated from an adult woman who had mild COVID-19 (a few samples of this study predate the infection). Cell type and time point are not known.

The chain has TRBV10-3 and TRBJ1-2, with a tentative D call TRBD1 (6 bases). This CDR3 has 12 amino acids. The V gene's germline CDR1 is ENHRY and CDR2 SYGVKD. The germline V and J ends were trimmed by 11 bases and 9 bases, with 19 bases remaining between them. For the CDR3, the DNA is TGTGCCCTCTCGGGGGCCACCGGGAGCTACACCTTC. Residues: CALSGATGSYTF.

This clonotype has only a few counts. This sequence joins TRBV7-2 and TRBJ2-5; TRBD2 matches 12 bases. J lost 2 bases, V lost 1 base, and 5 bases had no gene match. This CDR3 region has 17 residues. Looked up from germline, CDR1 is SGHTA and CDR2 is FQGNSA. This chain's CDR3 is CASSLGVTSGRQETQYF. The CDR3, as DNA: TGTGCCAGCAGCTTAGGGGTGACTAGCGGGAGACAAGAGACCCAGTACTTC.

V gene TRBV24-1 combines with J gene TRBJ1-2; D might be TRBD1 (6 bases). The CDR3 length is 16 residues. Germline V gene lookup returns CDR1 KGHDR and CDR2 SFDVKD. The germline V and J ends were trimmed by 5 bases and 7 bases, with 22 bases remaining between them. The CDR3: CATSASRSPKGGGYTF. The CDR3 region has the DNA TGTGCCACCAGTGCATCCAGGTCCCCAAAGGGGGGTGGCTACACCTTC.

This clonotype was picked up a small number of times. The J gene is TRBJ2-7, the V gene TRBV2, with D possibly matching TRBD1 (6 bases). CDR3 length equals 13 residues. V was pared by 4 bases and J by 2 bases, with 9 bases between. CDR1 and CDR2 from the germline V gene are SNHLY and FYNNEI. DNA of the CDR3: TGTGCCAGCAGTGTGGGGACAACCTACGAGCAGTACTTC. Amino acids: CASSVGTTYEQYF. Full variable domain (rest looked up from reference TRBV2 and TRBJ2-7): EPEVTQTPSHQVTQMGQEVILRCVPISNHLYFYWYRQILGQKVEFLVSFYNNEISEKSEIFDDQFSVERPDGSNFTLKIRSTKLEDSAMYFCASSVGTTYEQYFGPGTRLTVT.

This clonotype was picked up a small number of times. This chain uses TRBV20-1 with TRBJ2-3, with 10 bases aligning to TRBD2. The CDR3 runs 12 residues. CDR1 and CDR2 (germline): DFQATT, SNEGSKA (reference sequence). Here the CDR3 reads CSPQRGGDTQYF. The CDR3 DNA reads as TGCAGCCCACAGCGGGGGGGCGATACGCAGTATTTT.

The chain joins TRBV20-1 to TRBJ2-3, with D possibly TRBD2 on 6 matching bases. Germline V gives CDR1 DFQATT, CDR2 SNEGSKA (reference sequence). The CDR3 has 14 residues. Trimming removed 0 bases at V and 4 bases at J, with 11 bases between. CDR3 nucleotide sequence: TGCAGTGCTAGAGATCCGCTAGCGTCAGATACGCAGTATTTT. It codes for CSARDPLASDTQYF.

V gene TRBV5-1 combines with J gene TRBJ2-3; TRBD1 aligns across 10 bases. V lost 4 bases to trimming and J lost 2 bases; unmatched junction nucleotides: 10. Germline CDR1 and CDR2: SGHRS and YFSETQ. CDR3 size: 17 residues. In nucleotides, the CDR3 is TGCGCCAGCAGCCTCTCAAGACAGGGGGCGATCACAGATACGCAGTATTTT. It yields the protein CASSLSRQGAITDTQYF.

This clonotype appeared a few times. The chain joins TRBV5-6 to TRBJ1-6; D is undetermined. Germline V lookup: CDR1 SGHDT, CDR2 YYEEEE. V lost 7 bases, J lost 0 bases, and 8 bases lay in between. This CDR3 is 14 amino acids long. This chain's CDR3 is CASARRSYNSPLHF. CDR3 nucleotides: TGTGCCAGCGCGAGGCGCTCCTATAATTCACCCCTCCACTTT.

The genes are TRBV7-2 and TRBJ2-4; 9 bases fit TRBD2. The germline V gene encodes CDR1 SGHTA and CDR2 FQGNSA. With V trimmed by 2 bases and J by 8 bases, 16 bases remained unmatched. The CDR3 has 18 residues. The CDR3, as DNA: TGTGCCAGCAGCTTATACGTTCGCGGGAGGGCCACGGGAGACATTCAGTACTTC. Its translation is CASSLYVRGRATGDIQYF.

This clonotype occurred many times. V is TRBV11-2 and J is TRBJ2-5; a weak D match, TRBD2 (5 bases). Looked up from germline, CDR1 is SGHAT and CDR2 is FQNNGV. Trimming left V 4 bases short and J 7 bases short, with 7 bases between. The CDR3 runs to 11 residues. CDR3 sequence reads: CASSSSLTQYF. Here the CDR3 DNA reads TGTGCCAGCAGCTCTAGCCTGACCCAGTACTTC.

The CDR3 protein is CASSNQGSQGTDTQYF. The CDR3 DNA reads as TGTGCCAGTAGTAACCAGGGATCTCAGGGGACAGATACGCAGTATTTT. The chain uses TRBV19 and TRBJ2-3, with D possibly TRBD1 on 6 matching bases. Per the germline V gene, CDR1 is LNHDA and CDR2 is SQIVND (reference sequence). The CDR3 contains 16 residues. Trimming stripped 4 bases from V and 3 bases from J, with 17 bases between.

This chain joins TRBV7-3 and TRBJ2-3; a weak D match, TRBD2 (6 bases). The CDR3 extends over 16 amino acids. The V end lost 5 bases, the J end lost 2 bases, and 17 bases lay between the germline ends. Germline CDR1 reads SGHTA; CDR2 reads FQGTGA. The CDR3 loop reads CASSPFGGITTDTQYF. CDR3 bases: TGTGCCAGCAGCCCATTTGGGGGGATAACCACAGATACGCAGTATTTT.

Comments on this clonotype: Because the CDR3's place on the DNA is in doubt, the DNA is left out and the CDR3 is given as listed by TCRdb. This chain joins TRBV14 and TRBJ2-2; the tabulated D call, TRBD2, remains unverified against the DNA. Germline lookup yields CDR1 SGHDN and CDR2 FVKESK. The CDR3 sequence runs 18 residues, both termini included. CDR3 amino acids: CASSQDQRVRMAPGSCFF.

This clonotype was detected ten times or more. The V and J genes are TRBV6-2 or TRBV6-3 and TRBJ2-7; 10 positions match TRBD2. Germline trimming cut 5 bases from V and 0 bases from J; bases unmatched to any gene: 4. Germline CDR1 is MNHEY and CDR2 is SVGEGT. This CDR3 is 15 amino acids long. The DNA of the CDR3 is TGTGCCAGCAGTACCACTAGCGGGGTCTCCTACGAGCAGTACTTC. Translation: CASSTTSGVSYEQYF.

There are a few counts of this clonotype. V usage is TRBV7-9 and J usage is TRBJ2-1; 9 nucleotides align to TRBD2. CDR3 length: 16 residues. V trimming: 0 bases; J trimming: 9 bases; junction bases outside the gene matches: 9. Germline V lookup: CDR1 SEHNR, CDR2 FQNEAQ (reference sequence). Written as DNA, the CDR3 is TGTGCCAGCAGCTTAGCCATTTCTAGCGGGATTATTGAGCAGTTCTTC. Its translation: CASSLAISSGIIEQFF.

There are a few counts of this clonotype. This rearrangement joins TRBV12-3 or TRBV12-4 to TRBJ1-1; possible D gene TRBD1, 5 bases. Trimming pared 0 bases from V and 6 bases from J, leaving 8 bases between. The length of the CDR3 is 13 residues. The CDR3 is CASSLAGTSEAFF. CDR3 nucleotides: TGTGCCAGCAGTTTAGCGGGGACCTCTGAAGCTTTCTTT.

This clonotype was counted only a few times. The chain employs TRBV5-1 and TRBJ2-7, with D uncertain. V lost 2 bases to trimming and J lost 4 bases, with 10 bases between them. Germline CDR1 and CDR2: SGHRS and YFSETQ. CDR3 length: 13 residues. DNA of the CDR3: TGCGCCAGCAGCTTATCCGGCGTGTACGAGCAGTACTTC. This translates into CASSLSGVYEQYF.

The chain uses TRBV29-1 and TRBJ2-3; TRBD2 aligns across 9 bases. This CDR3 region has 14 residues. Germline CDR1 and CDR2: SQVTM and ANQGSEA. With V trimmed by 7 bases and J by 1 base, 6 bases remained unmatched. The CDR3: CSGGVAGGTDTQYF. CDR3 coding DNA: TGCAGCGGGGGGGTAGCGGGAGGCACAGATACGCAGTATTTT.